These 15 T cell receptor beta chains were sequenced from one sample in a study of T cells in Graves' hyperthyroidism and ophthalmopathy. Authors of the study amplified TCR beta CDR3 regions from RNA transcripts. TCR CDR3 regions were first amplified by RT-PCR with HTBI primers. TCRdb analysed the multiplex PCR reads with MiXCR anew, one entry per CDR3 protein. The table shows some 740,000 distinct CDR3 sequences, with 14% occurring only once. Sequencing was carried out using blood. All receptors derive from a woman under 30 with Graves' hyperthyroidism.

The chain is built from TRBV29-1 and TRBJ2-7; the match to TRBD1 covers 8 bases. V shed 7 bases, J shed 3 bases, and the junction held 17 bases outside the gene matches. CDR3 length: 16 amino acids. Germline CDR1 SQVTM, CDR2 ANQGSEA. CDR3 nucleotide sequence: TGCAGCGCTGCGGGCCCTGCGACAGGGGTAAGCTACGAGCAGTACTTC. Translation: CSAAGPATGVSYEQYF.

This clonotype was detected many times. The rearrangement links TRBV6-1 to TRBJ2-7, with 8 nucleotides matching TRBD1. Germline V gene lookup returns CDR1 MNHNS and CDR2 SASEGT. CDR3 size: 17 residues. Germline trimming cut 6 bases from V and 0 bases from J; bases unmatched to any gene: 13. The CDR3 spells CASSLTPTGVSSYEQYF. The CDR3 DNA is TGTGCCAGCAGCCTTACCCCGACAGGGGTAAGCTCCTACGAGCAGTACTTC.

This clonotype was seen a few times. The CDR3 DNA is TGTGCCATCACCCCGACAGGGTATCGCACTGAAGCTTTCTTT. Translating gives CAITPTGYRTEAFF. The rearrangement uses TRBV10-3 and TRBJ1-1; TRBD1 aligns across 7 bases. Trimming cost V 7 bases and J 4 bases; bases outside gene matches: 9. Germline CDR1 ENHRY, CDR2 SYGVKD. CDR3 size: 14 residues.

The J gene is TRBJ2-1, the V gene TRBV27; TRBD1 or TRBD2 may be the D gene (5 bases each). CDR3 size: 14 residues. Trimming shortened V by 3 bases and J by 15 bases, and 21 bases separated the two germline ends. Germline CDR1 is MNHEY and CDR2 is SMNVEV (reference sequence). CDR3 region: CASSFSGPAGGMFF. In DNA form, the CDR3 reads TGTGCCAGCAGTTTTTCCGGACCCGCTGGGGGTATGTTCTTC.

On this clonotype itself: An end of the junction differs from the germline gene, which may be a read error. Here the CDR3 DNA reads TGTGCCAGCAGCCCTTCGATGACAGAGACCTACGGGCAGTACTTC. This sequence encodes CASSPSMTETYGQYF. The V gene is TRBV5-4, the J gene TRBJ2-7, with a tentative D call TRBD1 (5 bases). Germline assignment: CDR1 SGHNT and CDR2 YYREEE (reference sequence). The CDR3 covers 15 residues.

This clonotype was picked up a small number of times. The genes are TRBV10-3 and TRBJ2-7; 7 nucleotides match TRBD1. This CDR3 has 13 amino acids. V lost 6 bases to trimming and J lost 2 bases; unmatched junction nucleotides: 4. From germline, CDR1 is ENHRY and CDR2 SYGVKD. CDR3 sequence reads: CAISPGQPYEQYF. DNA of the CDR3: TGTGCCATCAGCCCGGGACAGCCCTACGAGCAGTACTTC.

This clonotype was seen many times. CDR3 sequence: CASSPPGLAGNNEQFF. The CDR3 nucleotides are TGTGCCAGCTCACCACCCGGACTAGCGGGAAACAATGAGCAGTTCTTC. The V and J genes are TRBV18 and TRBJ2-1, with 12 bases fitting TRBD2. The length of the CDR3 is 16 residues. The trim removed 0 bases at V and 5 bases at J, leaving 2 bases unmatched. Germline V gives CDR1 KGHSH, CDR2 LQKENI. Full variable domain (outside the CDR3, taken from reference TRBV18 and TRBJ2-1): NAGVMQNPRHLVRRRGQEARLRCSPMKGHSHVYWYRQLPEEGLKFMVYLQKENIIDESGMPKERFSAEFPKEGPSILRIQQVVRGDSAAYFCASSPPGLAGNNEQFFGPGTRLTVL.

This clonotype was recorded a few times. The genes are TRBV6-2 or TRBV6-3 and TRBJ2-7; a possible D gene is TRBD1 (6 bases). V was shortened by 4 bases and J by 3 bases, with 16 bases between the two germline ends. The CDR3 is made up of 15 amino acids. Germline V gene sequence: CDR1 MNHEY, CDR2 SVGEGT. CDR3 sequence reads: CASSSDRDKYYEQYF. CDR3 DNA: TGTGCCAGCAGTTCCGACCGGGACAAGTACTACGAGCAGTACTTC.

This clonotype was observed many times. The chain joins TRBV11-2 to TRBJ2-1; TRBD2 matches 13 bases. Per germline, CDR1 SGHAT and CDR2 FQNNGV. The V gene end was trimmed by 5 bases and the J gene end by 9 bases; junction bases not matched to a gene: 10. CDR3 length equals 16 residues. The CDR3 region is CASSRGLAGRVSEQFF. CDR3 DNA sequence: TGTGCCAGCAGCCGGGGACTAGCGGGACGGGTCAGTGAGCAGTTCTTC.

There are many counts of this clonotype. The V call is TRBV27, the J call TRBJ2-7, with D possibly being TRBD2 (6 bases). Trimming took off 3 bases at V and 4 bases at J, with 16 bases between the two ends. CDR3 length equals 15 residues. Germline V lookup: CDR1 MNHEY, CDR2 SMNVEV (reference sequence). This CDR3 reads CASSFQEGLGYEQYF. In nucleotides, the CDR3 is TGTGCCAGCAGTTTTCAGGAGGGGTTAGGATACGAGCAGTACTTC.

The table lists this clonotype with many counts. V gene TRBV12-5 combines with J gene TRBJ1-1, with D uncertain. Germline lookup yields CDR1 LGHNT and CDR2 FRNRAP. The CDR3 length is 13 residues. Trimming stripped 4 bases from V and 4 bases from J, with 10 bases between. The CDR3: CASGSAGGTEAFF. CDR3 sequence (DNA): TGTGCTAGTGGTTCCGCAGGCGGCACTGAAGCTTTCTTT.

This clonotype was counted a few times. Here the CDR3 DNA reads TGCGCCAGCAGCCCGGCGAGTGGGATCCTCAATGAGCAGTTCTTC. Translating gives CASSPASGILNEQFF. The chain combines TRBV4-3 with TRBJ2-1, with D unclear. This CDR3 has 15 amino acids. Trimming took 4 bases from V and 6 from J, leaving 16 bases between them. Germline V gene lookup returns CDR1 LGHNA and CDR2 YSLEER.

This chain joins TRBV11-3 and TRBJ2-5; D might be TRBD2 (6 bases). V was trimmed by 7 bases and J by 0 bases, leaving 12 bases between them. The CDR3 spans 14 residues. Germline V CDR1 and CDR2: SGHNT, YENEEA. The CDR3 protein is CASTGRGNQETQYF. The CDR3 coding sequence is TGTGCCAGCACCGGCCGGGGGAACCAAGAGACCCAGTACTTC.

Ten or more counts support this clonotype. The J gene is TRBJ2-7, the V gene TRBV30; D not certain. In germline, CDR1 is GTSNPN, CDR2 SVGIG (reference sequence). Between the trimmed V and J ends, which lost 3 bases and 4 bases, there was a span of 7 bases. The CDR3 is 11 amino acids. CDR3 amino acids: CAWRGYYEQYF. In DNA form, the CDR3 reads TGTGCCTGGAGGGGTTATTACGAGCAGTACTTC.

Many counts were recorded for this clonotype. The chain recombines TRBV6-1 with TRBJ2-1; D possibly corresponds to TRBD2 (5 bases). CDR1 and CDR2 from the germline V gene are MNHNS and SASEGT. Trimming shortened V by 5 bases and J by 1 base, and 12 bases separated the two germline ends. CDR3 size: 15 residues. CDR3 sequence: CASSRTSWSYNEQFF. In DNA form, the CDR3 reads TGTGCCAGCAGTCGTACTAGTTGGTCCTACAATGAGCAGTTCTTC.